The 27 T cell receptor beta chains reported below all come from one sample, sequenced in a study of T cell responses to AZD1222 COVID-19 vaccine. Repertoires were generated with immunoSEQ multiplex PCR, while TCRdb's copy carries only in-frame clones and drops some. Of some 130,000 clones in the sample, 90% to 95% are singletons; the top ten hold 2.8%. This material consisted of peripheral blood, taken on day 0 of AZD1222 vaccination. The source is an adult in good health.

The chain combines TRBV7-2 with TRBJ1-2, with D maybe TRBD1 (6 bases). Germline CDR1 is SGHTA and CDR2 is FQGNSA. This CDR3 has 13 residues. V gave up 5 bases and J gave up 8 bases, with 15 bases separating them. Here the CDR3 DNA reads TGTGCCAGCAGCCTGATGACAGGAGGAGGCTACACCTTC. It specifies CASSLMTGGGYTF.

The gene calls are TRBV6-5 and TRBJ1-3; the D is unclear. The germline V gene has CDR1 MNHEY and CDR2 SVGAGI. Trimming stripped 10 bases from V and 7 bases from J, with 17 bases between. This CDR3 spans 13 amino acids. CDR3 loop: CATRTLGWNTIYF. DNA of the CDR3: TGTGCCACCAGGACCCTTGGGTGGAACACCATATATTTT.

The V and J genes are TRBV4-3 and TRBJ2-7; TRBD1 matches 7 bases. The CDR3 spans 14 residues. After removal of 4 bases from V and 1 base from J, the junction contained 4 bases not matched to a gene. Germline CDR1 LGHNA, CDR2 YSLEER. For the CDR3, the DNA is TGCGCCAGCAGCCCCGGGACAGCTTCCTACGAGCAGTACTTC. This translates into CASSPGTASYEQYF.

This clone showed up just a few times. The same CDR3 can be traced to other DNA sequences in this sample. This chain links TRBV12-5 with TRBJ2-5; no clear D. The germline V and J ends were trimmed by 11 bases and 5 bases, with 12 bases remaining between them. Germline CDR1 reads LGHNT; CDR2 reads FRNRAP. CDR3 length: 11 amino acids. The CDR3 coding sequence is TGTGCTTCGGGTTTAGGGGAGACCCAGTACTTC. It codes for CASGLGETQYF.

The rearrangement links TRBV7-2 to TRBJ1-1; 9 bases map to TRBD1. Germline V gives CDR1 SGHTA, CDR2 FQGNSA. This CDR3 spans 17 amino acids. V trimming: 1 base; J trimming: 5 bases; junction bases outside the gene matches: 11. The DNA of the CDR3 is TGTGCCAGCAGCTTAGTGGGACAGGGAGGGACGGGGACTGAAGCTTTCTTT. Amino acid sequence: CASSLVGQGGTGTEAFF.

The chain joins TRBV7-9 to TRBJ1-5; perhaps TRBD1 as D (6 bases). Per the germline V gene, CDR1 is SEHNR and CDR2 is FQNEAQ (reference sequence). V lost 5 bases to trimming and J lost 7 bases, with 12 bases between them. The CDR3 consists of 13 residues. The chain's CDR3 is CASSVLQGQPQHF. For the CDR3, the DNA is TGTGCCAGCAGCGTCCTACAGGGACAGCCCCAGCATTTT.

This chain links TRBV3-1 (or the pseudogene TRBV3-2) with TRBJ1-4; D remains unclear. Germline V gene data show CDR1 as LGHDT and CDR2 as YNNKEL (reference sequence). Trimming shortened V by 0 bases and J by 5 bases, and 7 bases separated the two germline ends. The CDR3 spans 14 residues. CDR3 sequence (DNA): TGTGCCAGCAGCCAAGACTATCCGAATGAAAAACTGTTTTTT. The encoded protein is CASSQDYPNEKLFF.

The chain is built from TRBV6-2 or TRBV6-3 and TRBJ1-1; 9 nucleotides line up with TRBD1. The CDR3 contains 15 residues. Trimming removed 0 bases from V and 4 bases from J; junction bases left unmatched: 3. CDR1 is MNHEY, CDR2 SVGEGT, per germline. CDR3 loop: CASSYSTGGSTEAFF. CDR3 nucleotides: TGTGCCAGCAGTTACTCGACAGGGGGGAGCACTGAAGCTTTCTTT.

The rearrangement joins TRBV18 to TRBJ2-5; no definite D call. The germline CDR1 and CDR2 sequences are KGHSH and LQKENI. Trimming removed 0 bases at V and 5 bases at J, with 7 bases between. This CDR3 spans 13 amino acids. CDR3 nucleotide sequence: TGTGCCAGCTCACCACCCTCCCGGGAGACCCAGTACTTC. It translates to CASSPPSRETQYF. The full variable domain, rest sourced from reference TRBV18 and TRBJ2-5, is NAGVMQNPRHLVRRRGQEARLRCSPMKGHSHVYWYRQLPEEGLKFMVYLQKENIIDESGMPKERFSAEFPKEGPSILRIQQVVRGDSAAYFCASSPPSRETQYFGPGTRLLVL.

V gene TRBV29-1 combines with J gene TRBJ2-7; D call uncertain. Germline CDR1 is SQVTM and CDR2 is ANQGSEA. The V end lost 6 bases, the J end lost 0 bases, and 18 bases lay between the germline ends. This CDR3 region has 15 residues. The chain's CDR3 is CSVNSAGRSSYEQYF. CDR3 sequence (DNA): TGCAGCGTCAATTCAGCTGGAAGGAGCTCCTACGAGCAGTACTTC.

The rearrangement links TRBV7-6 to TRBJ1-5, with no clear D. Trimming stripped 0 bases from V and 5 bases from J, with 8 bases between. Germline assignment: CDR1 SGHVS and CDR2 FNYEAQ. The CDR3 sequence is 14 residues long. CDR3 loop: CASSLAVGDQPQHF. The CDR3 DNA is TGTGCCAGCAGCTTAGCCGTAGGAGATCAGCCCCAGCATTTT.

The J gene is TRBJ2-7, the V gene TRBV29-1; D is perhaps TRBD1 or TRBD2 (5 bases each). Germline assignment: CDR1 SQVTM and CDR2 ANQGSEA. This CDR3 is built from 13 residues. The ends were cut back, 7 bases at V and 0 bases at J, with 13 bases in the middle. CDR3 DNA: TGCAGCGCCGGGGACGGCAGCTCCTACGAGCAGTACTTC. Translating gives CSAGDGSSYEQYF.

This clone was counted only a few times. The CDR3 nucleotides are TGTGCCAGCAGCACCGCCCTTTACGCCAATTCACCCCTCCACTTT. Translating it yields CASSTALYANSPLHF. J is TRBJ1-6 and V is TRBV9; D ambiguous. V was trimmed by 4 bases and J by 7 bases, leaving 15 bases between them. The CDR3 spans 15 residues. The germline CDR1 and CDR2 sequences are SGDLS and YYNGEE.

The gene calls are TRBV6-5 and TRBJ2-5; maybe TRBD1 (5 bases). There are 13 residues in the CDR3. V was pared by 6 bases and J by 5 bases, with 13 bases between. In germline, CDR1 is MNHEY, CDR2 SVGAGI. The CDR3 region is CASRRVTVETQYF. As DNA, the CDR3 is TGTGCCAGCAGGAGAGTGACAGTTGAGACCCAGTACTTC.

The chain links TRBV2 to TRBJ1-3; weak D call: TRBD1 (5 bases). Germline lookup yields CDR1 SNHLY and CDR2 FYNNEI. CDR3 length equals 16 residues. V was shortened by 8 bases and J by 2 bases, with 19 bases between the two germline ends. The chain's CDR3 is CASSRGADRAGNTIYF. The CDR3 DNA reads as TGTGCCAGCTCAAGGGGCGCGGATAGAGCTGGAAACACCATATATTTT.

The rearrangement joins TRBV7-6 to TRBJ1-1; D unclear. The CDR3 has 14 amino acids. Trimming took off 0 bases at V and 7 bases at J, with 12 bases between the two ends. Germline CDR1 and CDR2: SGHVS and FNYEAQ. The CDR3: CASSLAPRMGEAFF. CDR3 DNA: TGTGCCAGCAGCTTAGCCCCTCGGATGGGTGAAGCTTTCTTT. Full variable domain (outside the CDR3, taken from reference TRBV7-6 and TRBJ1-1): GAGVSQSPRYKVTKRGQDVALRCDPISGHVSLYWYRQALGQGPEFLTYFNYEAQQDKSGLPNDRFSAERPEGSISTLTIQRTEQRDSAMYRCASSLAPRMGEAFFGQGTRLTVV.

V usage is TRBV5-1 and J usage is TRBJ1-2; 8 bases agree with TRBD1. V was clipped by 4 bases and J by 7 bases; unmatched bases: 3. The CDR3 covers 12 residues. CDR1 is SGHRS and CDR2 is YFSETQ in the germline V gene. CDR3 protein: CASSTDRGGYTF. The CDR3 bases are TGCGCCAGCAGCACCGACAGGGGTGGCTACACCTTC.

CDR3 residues: CASSMGVGNQPQHF. The CDR3 region has the DNA TGCGCCAGCTCTATGGGTGTTGGCAATCAGCCCCAGCATTTT. This chain joins TRBV23-1 and TRBJ1-5; no definite D call. TRBV23-1 counts as an open reading frame of uncertain function. The CDR3 runs to 14 residues. Deletions cut 8 bases from V and 2 bases from J, with 13 bases between.

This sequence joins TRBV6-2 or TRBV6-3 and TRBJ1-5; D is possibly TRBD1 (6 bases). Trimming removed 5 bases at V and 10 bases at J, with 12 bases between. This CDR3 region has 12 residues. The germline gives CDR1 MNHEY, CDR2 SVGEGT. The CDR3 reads CASSLQGPPQHF. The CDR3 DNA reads TGTGCCAGCAGTCTACAGGGACCTCCCCAGCATTTT.

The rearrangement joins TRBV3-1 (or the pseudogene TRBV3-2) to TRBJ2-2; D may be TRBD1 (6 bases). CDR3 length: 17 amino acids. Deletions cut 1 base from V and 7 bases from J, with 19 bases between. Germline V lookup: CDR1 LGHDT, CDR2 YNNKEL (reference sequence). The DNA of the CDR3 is TGTGCCAGCAGCCAAGGGGGGCTGAGCAAAACGGGCGGGGAGCTGTTTTTT. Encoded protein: CASSQGGLSKTGGELFF.

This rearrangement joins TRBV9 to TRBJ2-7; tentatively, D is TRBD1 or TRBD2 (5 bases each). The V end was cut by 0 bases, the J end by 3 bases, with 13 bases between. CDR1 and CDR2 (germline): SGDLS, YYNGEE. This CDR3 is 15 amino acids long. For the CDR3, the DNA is TGTGCCAGCAGCGTAGATTCTTGGGGGATCTACGAGCAGTACTTC. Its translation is CASSVDSWGIYEQYF. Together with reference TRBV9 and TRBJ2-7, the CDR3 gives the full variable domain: DSGVTQTPKHLITATGQRVTLRCSPRSGDLSVYWYQQSLDQGLQFLIQYYNGEERAKGNILERFSAQQFPDLHSELNLSSLELGDSALYFCASSVDSWGIYEQYFGPGTRLTVT.

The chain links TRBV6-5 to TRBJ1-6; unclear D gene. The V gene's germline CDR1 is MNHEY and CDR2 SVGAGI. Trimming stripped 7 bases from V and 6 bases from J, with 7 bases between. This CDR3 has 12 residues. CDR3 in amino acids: CASKRPNSPLHF. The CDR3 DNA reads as TGTGCCAGCAAACGCCCTAATTCACCCCTCCACTTT.

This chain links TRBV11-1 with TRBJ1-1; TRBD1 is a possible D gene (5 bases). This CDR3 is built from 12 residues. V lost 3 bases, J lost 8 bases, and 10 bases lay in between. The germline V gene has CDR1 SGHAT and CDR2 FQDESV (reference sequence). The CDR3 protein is CASSFRATEAFF. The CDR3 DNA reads TGTGCCAGCAGCTTCAGGGCTACGGAAGCTTTCTTT. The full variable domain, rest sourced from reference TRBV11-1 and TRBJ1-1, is EAEVAQSPRYKITEKSQAVAFWCDPISGHATLYWYRQILGQGPELLVQFQDESVVDDSQLPKDRFSAERLKGVDSTLKIQPAELGDSAMYLCASSFRATEAFFGQGTRLTVV.

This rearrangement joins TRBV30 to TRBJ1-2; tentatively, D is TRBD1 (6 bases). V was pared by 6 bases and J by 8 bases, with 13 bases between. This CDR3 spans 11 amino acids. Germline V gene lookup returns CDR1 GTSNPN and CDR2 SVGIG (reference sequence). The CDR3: CACAAGGGYTF. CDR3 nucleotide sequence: TGTGCCTGCGCGGCCGGGGGCGGCTACACCTTC. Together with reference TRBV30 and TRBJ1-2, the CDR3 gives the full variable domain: SQTIHQWPATLVQPVGSPLSLECTVEGTSNPNLYWYRQAAGRGLQLLFYSVGIGQISSEVPQNLSASRPQDRQFILSSKKLLLSDSGFYLCACAAGGGYTFGSGTRLTVV.

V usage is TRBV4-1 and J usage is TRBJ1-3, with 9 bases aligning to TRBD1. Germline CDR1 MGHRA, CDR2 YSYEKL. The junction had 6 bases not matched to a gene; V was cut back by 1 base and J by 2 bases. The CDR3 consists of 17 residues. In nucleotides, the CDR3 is TGCGCCAGCAGCCAAGCGTTGACAGGGGGGGCTGGAAACACCATATATTTT. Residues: CASSQALTGGAGNTIYF.

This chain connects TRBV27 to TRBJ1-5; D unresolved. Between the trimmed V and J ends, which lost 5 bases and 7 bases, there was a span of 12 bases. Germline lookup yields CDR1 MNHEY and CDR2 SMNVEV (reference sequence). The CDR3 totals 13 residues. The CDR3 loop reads CASSDGPRQPQHF. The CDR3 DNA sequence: TGTGCCAGCAGTGACGGGCCGAGGCAGCCCCAGCATTTT.

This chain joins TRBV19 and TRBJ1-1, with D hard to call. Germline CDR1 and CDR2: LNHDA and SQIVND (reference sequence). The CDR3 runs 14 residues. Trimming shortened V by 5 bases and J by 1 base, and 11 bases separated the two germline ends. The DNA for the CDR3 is TGTGCCAGTAGTTTCGGGGTCACGAACACTGAAGCTTTCTTT. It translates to CASSFGVTNTEAFF.